Included here is one T cell receptor beta chain sequence, with context. CDR3 length equals 11 residues. The germline V gene has CDR1 ENHRY and CDR2 SYGVKD. Trimming took off 2 bases at V and 8 bases at J, with 4 bases between the two ends. This sample is part of a study of blood T cell repertoires in COVID-19. Profiled with immunoSEQ multiplex PCR; TCRdb holds only in-frame clones, not every one. This sample has about 270,000 clones; about four fifths occur once, and the top ten carry 8.5% to 9.5%. Sequenced material: peripheral blood. This chain connects TRBV10-3 to TRBJ2-1, with D hard to call. The receptor's source is a woman in her forties or fifties who had recovered from COVID-19. CDR3 coding DNA: TGTGCCATCAGTGAGCGGGATGAGCAGTTCTTC. Amino acid sequence: CAISERDEQFF.